Listed below are T cell receptor beta chains from one sample, sequenced in a study of blood T cell repertoires in COVID-19. Libraries were prepared by immunoSEQ multiplex PCR; TCRdb keeps only in-frame clonotypes and omits some of them. The sample carries some 260,000 clones, approximately 86% recorded once. The source material was PBMCs or T cells enriched from blood (not recorded which). These receptors all stem from a woman aged 25 to 39 with acute COVID-19. The CDR3 runs from the conserved cysteine through the conserved F or W. D genes are given only for firm matches. Size is stated for part of the rows, as once, few or many counts, or as a class when the clone is expanded.

v_call	clone_size	j_call	d_call	cdr3_nt	cdr3_aa
TRBV9	once	TRBJ2-7	TRBD2	TGTGCCAGCAGCGCTAGCGGGTTGGCCTACGAGCAGTACTTC	CASSASGLAYEQYF
TRBV19	NA	TRBJ1-5	TRBD1	TGTGCCAGTAGTACGACAGGGAATAGCAATCAGCCCCAGCATTTT	CASSTTGNSNQPQHF
TRBV28	NA	TRBJ2-1	TRBD2	TGTGCCAGCAGTCAAGGACTAGCGGACTACAATGAGCAGTTCTTC	CASSQGLADYNEQFF
TRBV6-1	NA	TRBJ1-2	NA	TGTGCCAGCAGTGATGGAGGGGTTCGCTATGGCTACACCTTC	CASSDGGVRYGYTF
TRBV2	NA	TRBJ2-3	NA	TGTGCCAGCAGCCTTCGGGGGTTCACCACAGATACGCAGTATTTT	CASSLRGFTTDTQYF
TRBV28	NA	TRBJ1-6	NA	TGTGCCAGCAGTTTTAGACAGGTTAATTCACCCCTCCACTTT	CASSFRQVNSPLHF
TRBV28	NA	TRBJ2-1	TRBD2	TGTGCCAGCAGTCCCACTAGCGGGGGGAACAATGAGCAGTTCTTC	CASSPTSGGNNEQFF
TRBV3-1/TRBV3-2	NA	TRBJ2-4	TRBD2	TGTGCCAGCAGCCTAGGGACTAGAACCAACATTCAGTACTTC	CASSLGTRTNIQYF
TRBV24-1	NA	TRBJ2-4	NA	TGTGCCACCAGTGATCCGGCCAAAAACATTCAGTACTTC	CATSDPAKNIQYF
TRBV29-1	NA	TRBJ2-1	NA	TGCAGCGTTGAGGACCAGAGGGTCAATGAGCAGTTCTTC	CSVEDQRVNEQFF
TRBV28	NA	TRBJ2-7	TRBD2	TGTGCCAGCAGTTTGTATAGCGGGAGGGCCGACGAGCAGTACTTC	CASSLYSGRADEQYF
TRBV25-1	NA	TRBJ1-4	TRBD1	TGTGCCAGCAGTGAATTCACGGGGACAGTAGACGAAAAACTGTTTTTT	CASSEFTGTVDEKLFF
TRBV6-5	few	TRBJ2-7	TRBD2	TGTGCCAGCAGCACGACTAGCGGGAGGTACGAGCAGTACTTC	CASSTTSGRYEQYF
TRBV5-1	once	TRBJ2-2	NA	TGCGCCAGCAGCTGGGCACTAAGCGGGAACACCGGGGAGCTGTTTTTT	CASSWALSGNTGELFF
TRBV9	NA	TRBJ1-3	TRBD1	TGTGCCAGCGGGGCCGGGACAGGACAAGTAGCTGGAAACACCATATATTTT	CASGAGTGQVAGNTIYF
TRBV6-5	NA	TRBJ1-1	NA	TGTGCCAGCAGCCCCAGGGGTCCGCGGAACACTGAAGCTTTCTTT	CASSPRGPRNTEAFF
TRBV9	NA	TRBJ2-1	NA	TGTGCCAGCAGCGTAGGTGGGGGCGCGTCCTACAATGAGCAGTTCTTC	CASSVGGGASYNEQFF
TRBV4-1	NA	TRBJ2-5	TRBD2	TGCGCCAGCAGCCAAGATCACCTAGCGGGGGGGCCTGAGAGAGAGACCCAGTACTTC	CASSQDHLAGGPERETQYF
TRBV4-3	NA	TRBJ1-3	NA	TGCGCCAGCAGCCAAGATCCTCTGGGGGGGTTGAAGAACACCATATATTTT	CASSQDPLGGLKNTIYF
TRBV7-9	few	TRBJ2-1	TRBD1	TGTGCCAGCAGCCACAGACAGGGGGGGTACAATGAGCAGTTCTTC	CASSHRQGGYNEQFF
TRBV2	NA	TRBJ1-1	TRBD1	TGTGCCAGCAGTTCCACAGGGGGCATTTTGGCTTTCTTT	CASSSTGGILAFF
TRBV4-2	once	TRBJ1-1	TRBD1	TGTGCCAGCAGCCAAGTTGCTCGGACAGGTGAAGCTTTCTTT	CASSQVARTGEAFF
TRBV18	NA	TRBJ2-3	NA	TGTGCCAGCTCACCGAGTGGGCTAGCGACAGATACGCAGTATTTT	CASSPSGLATDTQYF
TRBV7-9	NA	TRBJ2-2	NA	TGTGCCAGCAGCTTAAGTCTATTGGTCACCGGGGAGCTGTTTTTT	CASSLSLLVTGELFF
TRBV2	NA	TRBJ1-2	NA	TGTGCCAGCACCGGCGGGGAGCAAGGCTACACCTTC	CASTGGEQGYTF
TRBV4-2	few	TRBJ2-1	TRBD2	TGTGCCAGCAGCCAAGACTCTAGCGGGGGGGCTTACAATGAGCAGTTCTTC	CASSQDSSGGAYNEQFF
TRBV19	NA	TRBJ1-4	TRBD1	TGTGCCAGTAGCCCGACAGGGGTAAATGAAAAACTGTTTTTT	CASSPTGVNEKLFF
TRBV2	NA	TRBJ1-4	TRBD1	TGTGCCAGCAGTGAAGCGTTGGGACAGGGAGAAAAACTGTTTTTT	CASSEALGQGEKLFF
TRBV6-5	NA	TRBJ1-6	TRBD1	TGTGCCAGCAGTTATCCACCGACAGGGAATTCACCCCTCCACTTT	CASSYPPTGNSPLHF